This T cell receptor (beta chain) was recorded in a study of blood T cell repertoires in COVID-19. TCRdb keeps only in-frame clones here, not all; method: immunoSEQ multiplex PCR. The sample has about 53,000 clones, roughly 79% seen once. The CDR3 consists of 15 residues. Looked up from germline, CDR1 is MNHEY and CDR2 is SVGAGI. The germline V and J ends were trimmed by 7 bases and 0 bases, with 15 bases remaining between them. The sample was peripheral blood. The chain uses TRBV6-5 and TRBJ1-2; no clear D gene. This clonotype was sampled from a human donor in a cohort sampled during active COVID-19. The chain's CDR3 is CASTENGLANYGYTF. The CDR3 nucleotides are TGTGCCAGCACCGAGAATGGTTTAGCTAACTATGGCTACACCTTC.